This T cell receptor beta chain was identified in a study of human T cells and chemical hapten exposure. Looking at the study overall: Patients' scalps got diphenylcyclopropenone weekly throughout the approximately 26-week study. The patient population, which was mostly female, had alopecia areata, totalis or universalis.

One entry per CDR3 protein, called by TCRdb with MiXCR from the RACE reads. The sample includes about 160,000 distinct CDR3 sequences, 25% to 30% of them seen just once. V lost 0 bases to trimming and J lost 1 base, with 6 bases between them. CDR3 size: 14 residues. Germline V CDR1 and CDR2: MNHEY, SVGEGT. Time point given: patch test 3, about 24 weeks after DPC sensitization. Indicated treatment: therapeutic diphenylcyclopropenone sensitization with weekly scalp DPC. Non-pregnant alopecia patients aged 18 to 70, suitable for DPC therapy. This clonotype showed up many times. This chain uses TRBV6-2 or TRBV6-3 with TRBJ1-1; D uncertain. Sequenced here: whole blood, sampled in connection with sensitization to the hapten diphenylcyclopropenone (DPC). The sequence was obtained from a woman aged 18-29 years with alopecia areata. Some clones in this sample may be carry-over from other donors' samples. The DNA for the CDR3 is TGTGCCAGCAGTTACTCTGTCGGGAACACTGAAGCTTTCTTT. Translating it yields CASSYSVGNTEAFF.